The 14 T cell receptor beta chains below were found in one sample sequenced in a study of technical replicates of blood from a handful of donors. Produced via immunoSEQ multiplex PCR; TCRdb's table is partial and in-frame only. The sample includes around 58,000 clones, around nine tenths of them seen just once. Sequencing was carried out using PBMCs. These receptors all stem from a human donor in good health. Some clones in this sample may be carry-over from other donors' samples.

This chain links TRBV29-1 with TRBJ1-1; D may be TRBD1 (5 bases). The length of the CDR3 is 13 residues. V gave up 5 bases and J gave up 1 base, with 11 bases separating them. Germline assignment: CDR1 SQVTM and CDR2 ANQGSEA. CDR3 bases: TGCAGCGTTTCGGGGGGTTGGAACACTGAAGCTTTCTTT. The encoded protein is CSVSGGWNTEAFF.

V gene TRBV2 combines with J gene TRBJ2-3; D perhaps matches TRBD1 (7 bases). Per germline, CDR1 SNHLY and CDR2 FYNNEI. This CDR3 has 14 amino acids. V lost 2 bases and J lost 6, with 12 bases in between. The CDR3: CASSESAGGDTQYF. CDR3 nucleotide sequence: TGTGCCAGCAGTGAAAGTGCAGGGGGGGATACGCAGTATTTT.

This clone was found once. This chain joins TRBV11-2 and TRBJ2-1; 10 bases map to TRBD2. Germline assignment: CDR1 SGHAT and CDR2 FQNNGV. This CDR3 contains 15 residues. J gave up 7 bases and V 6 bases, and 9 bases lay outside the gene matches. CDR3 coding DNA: TGTGCCAGCAGGCGTAGCGGGGGGTTTCTTAATGAGCAGTTCTTC. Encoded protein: CASRRSGGFLNEQFF.

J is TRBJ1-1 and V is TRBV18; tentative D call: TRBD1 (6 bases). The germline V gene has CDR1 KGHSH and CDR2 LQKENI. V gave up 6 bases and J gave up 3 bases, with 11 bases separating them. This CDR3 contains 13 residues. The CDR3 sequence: CASSQNRDTEAFF. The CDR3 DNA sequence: TGTGCCAGCTCTCAAAACAGGGACACTGAAGCTTTCTTT.

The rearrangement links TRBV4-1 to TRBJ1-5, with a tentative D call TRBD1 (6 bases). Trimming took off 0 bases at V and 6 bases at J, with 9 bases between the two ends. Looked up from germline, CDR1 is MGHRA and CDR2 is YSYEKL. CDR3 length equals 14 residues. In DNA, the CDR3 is TGCGCCAGCAGCCAAGACCAGGGGAGTCAGCCCCAGCATTTT. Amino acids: CASSQDQGSQPQHF.

The CDR3 coding sequence is TGTGCCAGCAGCAAAAAGGGGGCGAGCAATCAGCCCCAGCATTTT. Its translation is CASSKKGASNQPQHF. The rearrangement links TRBV21-1 to TRBJ1-5; the D segment call TRBD1 is taken from the table without a DNA check. TRBV21-1 is marked as a pseudogene. The CDR3 covers 15 residues.

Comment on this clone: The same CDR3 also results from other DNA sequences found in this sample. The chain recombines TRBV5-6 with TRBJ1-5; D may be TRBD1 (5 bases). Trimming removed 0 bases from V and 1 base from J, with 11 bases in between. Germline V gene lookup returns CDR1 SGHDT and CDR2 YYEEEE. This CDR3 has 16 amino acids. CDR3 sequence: CASSLGTGGSNQPQHF. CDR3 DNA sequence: TGTGCCAGCAGCTTGGGGACGGGGGGAAGCAATCAGCCCCAGCATTTT.

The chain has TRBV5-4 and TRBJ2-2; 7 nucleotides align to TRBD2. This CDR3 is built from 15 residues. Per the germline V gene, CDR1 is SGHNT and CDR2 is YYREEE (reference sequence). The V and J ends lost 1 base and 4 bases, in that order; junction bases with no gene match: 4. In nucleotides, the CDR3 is TGTGCCAGCAGCTTGCGCGGGAGTGGCACCGGGGAGCTGTTTTTT. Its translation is CASSLRGSGTGELFF. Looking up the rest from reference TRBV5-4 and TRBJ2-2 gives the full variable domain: ETGVTQSPTHLIKTRGQQVTLRCSSQSGHNTVSWYQQALGQGPQFIFQYYREEENGRGNFPPRFSGLQFPNYSSELNVNALELDDSALYLCASSLRGSGTGELFFGEGSRLTVL.

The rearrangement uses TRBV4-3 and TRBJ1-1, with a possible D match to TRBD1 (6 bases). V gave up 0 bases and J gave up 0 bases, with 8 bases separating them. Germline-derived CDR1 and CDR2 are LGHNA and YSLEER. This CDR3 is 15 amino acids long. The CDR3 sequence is CASSQDWDMNTEAFF. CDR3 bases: TGCGCCAGCAGCCAAGACTGGGACATGAACACTGAAGCTTTCTTT.

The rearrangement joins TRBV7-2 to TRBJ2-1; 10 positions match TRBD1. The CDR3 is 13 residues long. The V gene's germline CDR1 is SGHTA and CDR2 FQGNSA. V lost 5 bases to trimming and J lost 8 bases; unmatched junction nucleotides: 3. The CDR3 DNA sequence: TGTGCCAGCAGCCGGGACAGGGGCGATGAGCAGTTCTTC. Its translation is CASSRDRGDEQFF.

CDR3 region: CASSQSTGTGEFF. CDR3 in DNA: TGTGCCAGCAGCCAATCAACCGGGACAGGAGAGTTCTTC. The V call is TRBV14, the J call TRBJ2-1, with 8 bases matching TRBD1. The CDR3 has 13 residues. The germline V gene has CDR1 SGHDN and CDR2 FVKESK. The trim removed 2 bases at V and 14 bases at J, leaving 8 bases unmatched.

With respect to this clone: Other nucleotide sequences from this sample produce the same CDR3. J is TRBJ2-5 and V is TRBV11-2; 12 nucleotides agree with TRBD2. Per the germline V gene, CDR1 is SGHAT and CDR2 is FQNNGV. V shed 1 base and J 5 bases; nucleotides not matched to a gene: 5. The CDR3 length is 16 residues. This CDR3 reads CASSLGLAGVGETQYF. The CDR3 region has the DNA TGTGCCAGCAGCTTAGGACTAGCGGGAGTTGGGGAGACCCAGTACTTC.

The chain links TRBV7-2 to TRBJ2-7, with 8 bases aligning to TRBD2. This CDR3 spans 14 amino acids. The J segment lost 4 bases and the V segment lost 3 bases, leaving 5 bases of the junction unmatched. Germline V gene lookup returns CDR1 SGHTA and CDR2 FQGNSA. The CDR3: CASSFTPSGYEQYF. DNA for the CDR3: TGTGCCAGCAGCTTTACTCCTAGCGGGTACGAGCAGTACTTC.

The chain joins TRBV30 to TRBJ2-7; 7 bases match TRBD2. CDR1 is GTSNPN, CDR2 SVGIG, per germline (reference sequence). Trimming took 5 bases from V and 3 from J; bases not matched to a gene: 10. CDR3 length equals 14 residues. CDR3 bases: TGTGCCTGGGATCCGGCTAGCGGTAACTACGAGCAGTACTTC. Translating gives CAWDPASGNYEQYF.